This passage covers 22 T cell receptor beta chains from one sample sequenced in a study of cytomegalovirus exposure and HLA in healthy donors. With 60 Vbeta and 13 Jbeta primers, the PCR was carried out. Here immunoSEQ multiplex PCR was the method, and the copy in TCRdb shows in-frame clones only, minus some. The sample includes approximately 290,000 clones, about four fifths seen only once; the top ten take roughly 0.31%. The sample consisted of PBMCs. These receptors were obtained from a girl aged 2 to 9 in good health and CMV-seronegative.

V and J are TRBV10-2 and TRBJ1-1, with a tentative D call TRBD1 (5 bases). Between the trimmed V and J ends, which lost 11 bases and 0 bases, there was a span of 13 bases. Looked up from germline, CDR1 is WSHSY and CDR2 is SAAADI. CDR3 length: 13 residues. CDR3 coding DNA: TGCGCCGGCCAAGACAGTTTGAACACTGAAGCTTTCTTT. It codes for CAGQDSLNTEAFF.

CDR3 in amino acids: CASTKTGGTDTQYF. For the CDR3, the DNA is TGTGCCAGCACCAAGACAGGAGGCACAGATACGCAGTATTTT. The chain employs TRBV7-3 and TRBJ2-3, with D maybe TRBD1 (6 bases). CDR3 length: 14 residues. CDR1 is SGHTA, CDR2 FQGTGA, per germline. V gave up 7 bases and J gave up 1 base, with 12 bases separating them.

This chain links TRBV4-1 with TRBJ1-1; D may be TRBD1 (5 bases). V was pared by 0 bases and J by 8 bases, with 16 bases between. This CDR3 is 15 amino acids long. Germline-derived CDR1 and CDR2 are MGHRA and YSYEKL. This CDR3 reads CASSQDPGWAGEAFF. The CDR3 DNA follows: TGCGCCAGCAGCCAAGATCCCGGATGGGCAGGGGAAGCTTTCTTT.

The gene calls are TRBV29-1 and TRBJ2-5, with D perhaps TRBD2 (5 bases). The germline CDR1 and CDR2 sequences are SQVTM and ANQGSEA. This CDR3 is 14 amino acids long. Trimming left V 3 bases short and J 4 bases short, with 15 bases between. CDR3 coding DNA: TGCAGCGTTGAGGCGGGCGGCTGGGGAGAGACCCAGTACTTC. Protein sequence: CSVEAGGWGETQYF.

V gene TRBV6-5 combines with J gene TRBJ1-2; 7 positions agree with TRBD1. The J segment lost 0 bases and the V segment lost 4 bases, leaving 5 bases of the junction unmatched. CDR1 and CDR2 (germline): MNHEY, SVGAGI. This CDR3 spans 15 amino acids. The DNA of the CDR3 is TGTGCCAGCAGTTCCCCCGGGACAGCTAACTATGGCTACACCTTC. Translation: CASSSPGTANYGYTF.

The rearrangement links TRBV25-1 to TRBJ2-5; weak D call: TRBD2 (6 bases). The CDR3 is made up of 15 amino acids. Germline assignment: CDR1 MGHDK and CDR2 SYGVNS. The ends were cut back, 3 bases at V and 5 bases at J, with 16 bases in the middle. CDR3 residues: CASSDPTGGGETQYF. As DNA, the CDR3 is TGTGCCAGCAGTGATCCCACCGGGGGTGGGGAGACCCAGTACTTC.

The gene calls are TRBV12-1 and TRBJ2-7; the D call in the table, TRBD2, was not verified against the DNA. TRBV12-1 is a recognized pseudogene. The CDR3 covers 15 residues. The CDR3 DNA is TGTGCCAGCTGCGCTAGCGACTTACAATTCTACGAGCAGTACTTC. Translation: CASCASDLQFYEQYF.

The rearrangement joins TRBV28 to TRBJ2-1; 9 positions match TRBD2. The germline V gene encodes CDR1 MDHEN and CDR2 SYDVKM. The CDR3 length is 17 residues. Germline trimming cut 7 bases from V and 9 bases from J; bases unmatched to any gene: 19. CDR3 protein: CASTTTGGLAGRVEQFF. In nucleotides, the CDR3 is TGTGCCAGCACCACGACGGGGGGGCTAGCGGGGCGTGTTGAGCAGTTCTTC.

V and J are TRBV7-8 and TRBJ2-3; D is undetermined. V gave up 4 bases and J gave up 4 bases, with 12 bases separating them. Germline V gene sequence: CDR1 SGHVS, CDR2 FQNEAQ. The CDR3 has 14 amino acids. The DNA for the CDR3 is TGTGCCAGCAGCTCTCGGGTGGCTTCAGATACGCAGTATTTT. Translated: CASSSRVASDTQYF.

The rearrangement links TRBV7-9 to TRBJ2-5; D is perhaps TRBD2 (7 bases). V lost 9 bases and J 3 bases, leaving 17 bases between the germline ends. The CDR3 loop spans 14 amino acids. Germline V gene data show CDR1 as SEHNR and CDR2 as FQNEAQ (reference sequence). The CDR3 sequence: CASRRGAAEETQYF. The CDR3 nucleotides read TGTGCCAGTAGACGGGGGGCAGCCGAAGAGACCCAGTACTTC.

In its sample, this clone was seen once. V is TRBV18 and J is TRBJ2-1; 7 bases match TRBD2. V lost 2 bases, J lost 0 bases, and 4 bases stayed unmatched. The CDR3 has 16 residues. In germline, CDR1 is KGHSH, CDR2 LQKENI. The CDR3 DNA follows: TGTGCCAGCTCACCATTAACGGGAGGCTCCTACAATGAGCAGTTCTTC. This codes for CASSPLTGGSYNEQFF.

This clone was seen only a few times. The chain couples TRBV29-1 to TRBJ2-1; the D is unclear. In germline, CDR1 is SQVTM, CDR2 ANQGSEA. The CDR3 extends over 14 amino acids. V was cut by 3 bases and J by 6 bases, with 15 bases left in between. In DNA form, the CDR3 reads TGCAGCGTTGAGGCGGAAAGACTCGGCAATGAGCAGTTCTTC. Its protein is CSVEAERLGNEQFF.

The rearrangement links TRBV5-6 to TRBJ2-7; D might be TRBD1 (5 bases). CDR1 is SGHDT and CDR2 is YYEEEE in the germline V gene. The CDR3 consists of 14 residues. Trimming stripped 1 base from V and 1 base from J, with 9 bases between. CDR3 bases: TGTGCCAGCAGCTTGAGGCAGGGATCCTACGAGCAGTACTTC. It encodes CASSLRQGSYEQYF.

The chain joins TRBV19 to TRBJ2-7, with 7 positions matching TRBD1. The CDR3 is made up of 14 amino acids. From germline, CDR1 is LNHDA and CDR2 SQIVND (reference sequence). With V trimmed by 8 bases and J by 2 bases, 9 bases remained unmatched. CDR3 amino acids: CASGPGTDTYEQYF. In DNA form, the CDR3 reads TGTGCCAGTGGCCCCGGGACAGACACCTACGAGCAGTACTTC.

J is TRBJ1-1 and V is TRBV9, with 7 bases that match TRBD1. V was clipped by 4 bases and J by 7 bases; unmatched bases: 10. Germline loops: CDR1 SGDLS, CDR2 YYNGEE. CDR3 size: 14 residues. The CDR3 DNA is TGTGCCAGCAGCTCAAGAGGGGGCTCGGGTGAAGCTTTCTTT. It codes for CASSSRGGSGEAFF.

This chain joins TRBV19 and TRBJ1-5; 8 bases match TRBD1. Germline values: CDR1 LNHDA, CDR2 SQIVND (reference sequence). V was pared by 7 bases and J by 2 bases, with 7 bases of the junction left unmatched. The CDR3 loop spans 15 amino acids. The CDR3 nucleotides are TGTGCCAGTACCACGACAGGGGCTGGCAATCAGCCCCAGCATTTT. It codes for CASTTTGAGNQPQHF.

The V and J genes are TRBV5-5 and TRBJ2-1; 9 bases are shared with TRBD2. The CDR3 loop spans 13 amino acids. The trim removed 3 bases at V and 9 bases at J, leaving 4 bases unmatched. The germline CDR1 and CDR2 sequences are SGHKS and YYEKEE (reference sequence). The CDR3 sequence: CASSSGLAIEQFF. CDR3 sequence (DNA): TGTGCCAGCAGCTCTGGACTAGCGATTGAGCAGTTCTTC.

This chain connects TRBV5-4 to TRBJ1-2, with D possibly matching TRBD1 (6 bases). V was trimmed by 3 bases and J by 8 bases, leaving 17 bases between them. Per germline, CDR1 SGHNT and CDR2 YYREEE (reference sequence). The CDR3 extends over 14 amino acids. CDR3 sequence reads: CASSSQGFLSGYTF. CDR3 bases: TGTGCCAGCAGCTCACAGGGTTTTCTATCGGGCTACACCTTC.

The genes are TRBV7-8 and TRBJ1-3; no clear D gene. This CDR3 has 14 amino acids. V was clipped by 2 bases and J by 4 bases, with 9 bases between them. The V gene's germline CDR1 is SGHVS and CDR2 FQNEAQ. CDR3 residues: CASSLIAMGNTIYF. The CDR3 DNA reads TGTGCCAGCAGCTTAATAGCGATGGGAAACACCATATATTTT. The full variable domain, in which reference TRBV7-8 and TRBJ1-3 provide the parts outside the CDR3, is GAGVSQSPRYKVAKRGQDVALRCDPISGHVSLFWYQQALGQGPEFLTYFQNEAQLDKSGLPSDRFFAERPEGSVSTLKIQRTQQEDSAVYLCASSLIAMGNTIYFGEGSWLTVV.

Worth noting for this clone: This sample includes further DNA sequences coding for the same CDR3. This CDR3 reads CASSDFTGQSYEQYF. In nucleotides, the CDR3 is TGCGCCAGCAGTGATTTTACAGGGCAGAGCTACGAGCAGTACTTC. V gene TRBV10-1 combines with J gene TRBJ2-7; tentative D call: TRBD1 (6 bases). Trimming removed 3 bases at V and 3 bases at J, with 15 bases between. Germline CDR1 reads WNHNN; CDR2 reads SYGVQD (reference sequence). The CDR3 runs 15 residues.

This sequence joins TRBV7-9 and TRBJ1-2; the match to TRBD1 covers 7 bases. Germline V CDR1 and CDR2: SEHNR, FQNEAQ (reference sequence). J was trimmed by 8 bases and V by 3 bases; bases with no gene match: 12. This CDR3 is built from 15 residues. As DNA, the CDR3 is TGTGCCAGCAGCTTTCCGGGACAGCCCTTCTGGGGCTACACCTTC. It is translated as CASSFPGQPFWGYTF.

DNA of the CDR3: TGTGCCAGCAGACCAGCGGCGGGGCCGAACACCGGGGAGCTGTTTTTT. Translation: CASRPAAGPNTGELFF. J is TRBJ2-2 and V is TRBV7-9, with D possibly matching TRBD2 (6 bases). V lost 6 bases to trimming and J lost 0 bases, with 14 bases between them. Germline V lookup: CDR1 SEHNR, CDR2 FQNEAQ (reference sequence). The CDR3 length is 16 residues.